Listed here are 23 T cell receptor beta chains from one sample, sequenced in a study of T cells after yellow fever vaccination. From the 5' RACE reads, TCRdb called clonotypes with MiXCR, one entry per CDR3 protein. The sample lists about 240,000 distinct CDR3 sequences, less than 9% seen once, with about 0.85% in the top ten. The sequencing here drew on CD4+ T cells sorted from PBMCs, taken 15 days after the yellow fever booster vaccination. The receptors originated from a man between 25 and 39 years old who received the YFV17D yellow fever vaccine.

The gene calls are TRBV20-1 and TRBJ2-2; D is ambiguous. CDR3 length: 13 residues. V lost 3 bases to trimming and J lost 8 bases, with 13 bases between them. From germline, CDR1 is DFQATT and CDR2 SNEGSKA (reference sequence). CDR3 sequence: CSARQDARGELFF. CDR3 DNA sequence: TGCAGTGCTAGGCAGGACGCTCGGGGGGAGCTGTTTTTT.

V is TRBV6-1 and J is TRBJ2-7, with TRBD2 matching 11 bases. V shed 5 bases, J shed 3 bases, and the junction held 9 bases outside the gene matches. CDR1 is MNHNS, CDR2 SASEGT, per germline. This CDR3 region has 16 residues. CDR3 residues: CASSPPGTSGYYEQYF. The CDR3 DNA is TGTGCCAGCAGTCCACCAGGGACTAGCGGATACTACGAGCAGTACTTC.

At least ten counts were recorded for this clonotype. The chain carries TRBV12-5 and TRBJ2-7; D perhaps matches TRBD2 (5 bases). V shed 1 base and J shed 0 bases, with 13 bases lying between them. This CDR3 has 16 amino acids. In germline, CDR1 is LGHNT, CDR2 FRNRAP. This chain's CDR3 is CASGLALSGLSYEQYF. Here the CDR3 DNA reads TGTGCTAGTGGTTTGGCCCTCTCCGGACTCTCCTACGAGCAGTACTTC.

This sequence joins TRBV7-2 and TRBJ2-7; D unclear. The germline gives CDR1 SGHTA, CDR2 FQGNSA. The CDR3 length is 12 residues. V was trimmed by 5 bases and J by 7 bases, leaving 12 bases between them. The CDR3 DNA sequence: TGTGCCAGCAGCCATACCCTCGGGGAGCAGTACTTC. This codes for CASSHTLGEQYF.

This clonotype showed up just a few times. This chain uses TRBV5-1 with TRBJ2-3; 7 bases align to TRBD2. The germline V gene has CDR1 SGHRS and CDR2 YFSETQ. The CDR3 has 13 amino acids. The junction had 6 bases not matched to a gene; V was cut back by 4 bases and J by 7 bases. CDR3 nucleotide sequence: TGCGCCAGCAGCGGGGGGGACGGAAATACGCAGTATTTT. This sequence encodes CASSGGDGNTQYF.

V gene TRBV6-1 combines with J gene TRBJ2-5; 13 bases line up with TRBD2. This CDR3 contains 15 residues. The V gene end was trimmed by 7 bases and the J gene end by 4 bases; junction bases not matched to a gene: 6. The V gene's germline CDR1 is MNHNS and CDR2 SASEGT. CDR3 loop: CASTSGLAGAETQYF. CDR3 DNA sequence: TGTGCCAGCACCTCCGGACTAGCGGGAGCAGAGACCCAGTACTTC.

This clonotype came up a few times. V and J are TRBV21-1 and TRBJ2-1; the table's D call of TRBD1 was not tested on the DNA. TRBV21-1 is a listed pseudogene. This CDR3 has 18 amino acids. The CDR3 is CASSLRPRRDMADNEQFF. As DNA, the CDR3 is TGTGCCAGCAGCCTCCGTCCCCGCCGGGACATGGCGGACAATGAGCAGTTCTTC.

CDR3 region: CASSITGGPETQYF. The CDR3 DNA sequence: TGTGCCAGTAGTATAACGGGAGGGCCAGAGACCCAGTACTTC. J is TRBJ2-5 and V is TRBV19, with 8 bases fitting TRBD2. V gave up 2 bases and J gave up 4 bases; unmatched junction bases: 3. The CDR3 runs 14 residues. Per the germline V gene, CDR1 is LNHDA and CDR2 is SQIVND (reference sequence).

J is TRBJ2-5 and V is TRBV18; 8 nucleotides align to TRBD1. Trimming took 6 bases from V and 3 from J; bases not matched to a gene: 12. The CDR3 is 16 residues long. Germline V CDR1 and CDR2: KGHSH, LQKENI. The CDR3 region is CASSDRPLTGEETQYF. The CDR3 coding sequence is TGTGCCAGCTCGGACCGTCCCTTGACAGGGGAAGAGACCCAGTACTTC.

This chain uses TRBV20-1 with TRBJ2-3, with TRBD2 matching 9 bases. The CDR3 runs to 17 residues. In germline, CDR1 is DFQATT, CDR2 SNEGSKA (reference sequence). Losses at the gene ends were 1 base for V and 8 bases for J; bases not matched to a gene: 16. The CDR3 region is CSARGVAREGKGGTQYF. In nucleotides, the CDR3 is TGCAGTGCTAGAGGAGTAGCGCGGGAGGGAAAGGGGGGTACGCAGTATTTT.

This chain uses TRBV3-1 with TRBJ1-2, with D unresolved. The V gene lost 1 base and the J gene lost 13 bases, with 7 bases spanning the gap. CDR1 is LGHDT, CDR2 YNNKEL, per germline (reference sequence). This CDR3 contains 10 residues. CDR3 residues: CASSQVGLTF. CDR3 DNA sequence: TGTGCCAGCAGCCAAGTGGGTCTCACCTTC.

The chain couples TRBV18 to TRBJ2-7, with D perhaps matching TRBD1 or TRBD2 (5 bases each). This CDR3 is 16 amino acids long. Trimming took off 1 base at V and 4 bases at J, with 17 bases between the two ends. The germline gives CDR1 KGHSH, CDR2 LQKENI. CDR3 sequence reads: CASSPQSGGVRYEQYF. The CDR3 DNA reads as TGTGCCAGCTCACCACAGAGTGGGGGAGTACGTTACGAGCAGTACTTC. Using reference TRBV18 and TRBJ2-7 for the parts outside the CDR3, the full variable domain is NAGVMQNPRHLVRRRGQEARLRCSPMKGHSHVYWYRQLPEEGLKFMVYLQKENIIDESGMPKERFSAEFPKEGPSILRIQQVVRGDSAAYFCASSPQSGGVRYEQYFGPGTRLTVT.

The rearrangement joins TRBV11-2 to TRBJ2-3; TRBD2 is a possible D gene (5 bases). The V and J ends lost 5 bases and 0 bases respectively, with 12 bases between them. The CDR3 is made up of 15 amino acids. The germline V gene has CDR1 SGHAT and CDR2 FQNNGV. The CDR3 sequence: CASSQRGGSTDTQYF. CDR3 in DNA: TGTGCCAGCAGCCAACGGGGTGGCAGCACAGATACGCAGTATTTT.

In this sample, this clonotype turned up a few times. The chain joins TRBV19 to TRBJ2-1; 9 bases map to TRBD2. From germline, CDR1 is LNHDA and CDR2 SQIVND (reference sequence). The CDR3 contains 14 residues. With V trimmed by 9 bases and J by 10 bases, 13 bases remained unmatched. CDR3 in amino acids: CARDRAGGPWEQFF. The DNA of the CDR3 is TGTGCCAGGGACCGCGCGGGAGGGCCTTGGGAGCAGTTCTTC.

This clonotype has just a few counts. The chain uses TRBV4-2 and TRBJ2-5; unclear D gene. V was shortened by 0 bases and J by 0 bases, with 11 bases between the two germline ends. This CDR3 is 16 amino acids long. Germline V gives CDR1 LGHNA, CDR2 YNFKEQ. CDR3 DNA: TGTGCCAGCAGCCAAGACTATAGGTCCCACCAAGAGACCCAGTACTTC. Protein: CASSQDYRSHQETQYF.

This clonotype was recorded many times. This chain joins TRBV7-2 and TRBJ2-2, with TRBD2 matching over 8 bases. V shed 5 bases and J 2 bases; nucleotides not matched to a gene: 4. CDR3 size: 15 residues. In germline, CDR1 is SGHTA, CDR2 FQGNSA. Written as DNA, the CDR3 is TGTGCCAGCAGCCGACTAGCGACAAACACCGGGGAGCTGTTTTTT. Translated: CASSRLATNTGELFF.

The chain is built from TRBV27 and TRBJ2-3; tentatively, D is TRBD2 (6 bases). The CDR3 totals 14 residues. Trimming shortened V by 7 bases and J by 2 bases, and 13 bases separated the two germline ends. CDR1 MNHEY and CDR2 SMNVEV come from the germline V gene (reference sequence). The CDR3 DNA reads as TGTGCCAGCACGAAGGGACTCCACACAGATACGCAGTATTTT. Translating it yields CASTKGLHTDTQYF.

This clonotype appeared a few times. The rearrangement uses TRBV20-1 and TRBJ2-3, with a weak D call TRBD2 (5 bases). This CDR3 has 15 residues. Trimming took off 0 bases at V and 6 bases at J, with 16 bases between the two ends. The germline V gene encodes CDR1 DFQATT and CDR2 SNEGSKA (reference sequence). DNA for the CDR3: TGCAGTGCTAGAGATCTGAGGGATTGGGAGGATACGCAGTATTTT. Translated, it gives CSARDLRDWEDTQYF.

Concerning this clonotype: One end of the junction does not line up with germline, which may come from a read error. The CDR3 protein is CSAWDSAKYGYTF. The CDR3 DNA sequence: TGCAGTGCTTGGGACAGCGCTAAATATGGCTACACCTTC. The V and J genes are TRBV20-1 and TRBJ1-2; 7 bases line up with TRBD1. The CDR3 consists of 13 residues. CDR1 DFQATT and CDR2 SNEGSKA come from the germline V gene (reference sequence).

The chain employs TRBV7-2 and TRBJ2-7, with 7 bases matching TRBD1. Trimming removed 4 bases from V and 2 bases from J; junction bases left unmatched: 8. Germline assignment: CDR1 SGHTA and CDR2 FQGNSA. The length of the CDR3 is 15 residues. CDR3 sequence reads: CASSSRTGMTYEQYF. Here the CDR3 DNA reads TGTGCCAGCAGCTCTAGGACAGGAATGACCTACGAGCAGTACTTC.

About this clonotype: In this CDR3 the conserved last residue, phenylalanine or tryptophan, is missing, so a read error is likely. No DNA is shown, since the ends of the CDR3 on it are uncertain; the CDR3 is the one TCRdb lists. The chain recombines TRBV7-9 with TRBJ1-1. The length of the CDR3 is 13 amino acids, counting both ends. CDR1 and CDR2 (germline): SEHNR, FQNEAQ (reference sequence). This CDR3 is CASSLADAGYVRI.

This clonotype was counted at least ten times. V usage is TRBV7-8 and J usage is TRBJ2-1; 9 bases line up with TRBD1. Trimming cost V 8 bases and J 1 base; bases outside gene matches: 9. In germline, CDR1 is SGHVS, CDR2 FQNEAQ. The CDR3 length is 16 residues. The CDR3: CASAGGTGFSYNEQFF. The DNA for the CDR3 is TGTGCCAGCGCAGGAGGGACAGGGTTTTCCTACAATGAGCAGTTCTTC.

The genes are TRBV19 and TRBJ2-3; 7 bases agree with TRBD1. This CDR3 region has 15 residues. Germline values: CDR1 LNHDA, CDR2 SQIVND (reference sequence). Trimming cost V 6 bases and J 4 bases; bases outside gene matches: 10. This chain's CDR3 is CASRSQGPVADTQYF. CDR3 coding DNA: TGTGCCAGTAGATCACAGGGGCCTGTGGCAGATACGCAGTATTTT.